The sample holds one count of the clone carrying this T cell receptor beta chain. The sample belongs to a study of blood T cell repertoires in COVID-19. For the study at large: Samples came from the United States, Italy and Spain, spanning acute and convalescent COVID-19.

Profiled with immunoSEQ multiplex PCR; TCRdb holds only in-frame clones, not every one. Here the sample spans 200,000 to 300,000 clones, about four fifths being singletons. Unmatched junction bases numbered 13, after V lost 6 bases and J lost 5 bases. Germline V gives CDR1 KGHSH, CDR2 LQKENI. The CDR3 covers 17 residues. Sequencing input: peripheral blood. The chain links TRBV18 to TRBJ1-6; the match to TRBD1 covers 7 bases. The sequence was obtained from an elderly woman with COVID-19, enrolled during active disease. In DNA, the CDR3 is TGTGCCAGCTCTCTTACGGGAATCGGGACAGATAATTCACCCCTCCACTTT. Amino acid sequence: CASSLTGIGTDNSPLHF.